This T cell receptor beta chain emerged from a study of T cells after posttransplantation cyclophosphamide. Study-level findings and limits: Tissue-infiltrating T cells from skin or gut overlapped little with blood T cells. Later blood repertoires were often dominated by clones from the donor CD8+ memory compartment. Recipient CMV seropositivity and CMV reactivation strongly tracked TRB clonality.

In this sample, this clone turned up many times. Antigen specificity is unknown. The repertoire was sequenced with immunoSEQ multiplex PCR; TCRdb's copy has only in-frame clones and lacks some. Listed here are about 41,000 clones without any singletons, the top ten holding around 5.9%. The clonotype was recovered from a man aged 25 to 40 in good health and a related stem cell transplant donor. Sequences were obtained from PBMCs.

For the CDR3, the DNA is TGTGCCAGCAGAAGTCACAGGGAGGAGGGTACGCAGTATTTT. Amino acids: CASRSHREEGTQYF. The rearrangement uses TRBV7-9 and TRBJ2-3, with D perhaps matching TRBD1 or TRBD2 (6 bases each). The V end was cut by 6 bases, the J end by 8 bases, with 18 bases between. The germline gives CDR1 SEHNR, CDR2 FQNEAQ (reference sequence). CDR3 length: 14 amino acids.